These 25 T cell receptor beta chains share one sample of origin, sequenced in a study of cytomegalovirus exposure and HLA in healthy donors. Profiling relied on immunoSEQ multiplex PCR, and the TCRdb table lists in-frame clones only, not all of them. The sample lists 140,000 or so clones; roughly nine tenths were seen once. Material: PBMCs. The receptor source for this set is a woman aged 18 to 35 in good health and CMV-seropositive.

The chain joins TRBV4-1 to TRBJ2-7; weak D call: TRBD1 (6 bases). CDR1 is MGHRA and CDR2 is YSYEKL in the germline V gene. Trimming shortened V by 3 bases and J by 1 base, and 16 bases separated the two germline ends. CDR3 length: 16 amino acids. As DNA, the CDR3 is TGCGCCAGCAGCCATGCTTCGCCCACAGGGTCCTACGAGCAGTACTTC. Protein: CASSHASPTGSYEQYF.

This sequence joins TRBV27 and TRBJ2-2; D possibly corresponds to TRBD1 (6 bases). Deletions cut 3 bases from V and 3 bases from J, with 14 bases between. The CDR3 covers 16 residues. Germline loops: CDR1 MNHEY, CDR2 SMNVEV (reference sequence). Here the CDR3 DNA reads TGTGCCAGCAGTTTTTTTGAGGACAGCTACACCGGGGAGCTGTTTTTT. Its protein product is CASSFFEDSYTGELFF.

CDR3 amino acids: CASSLGGANTEAFF. CDR3 sequence (DNA): TGTGCCAGCAGCTTGGGGGGGGCGAACACTGAAGCTTTCTTT. This chain joins TRBV21-1 and TRBJ1-1. TRBV21-1 is listed as a pseudogene. This CDR3 region has 14 residues.

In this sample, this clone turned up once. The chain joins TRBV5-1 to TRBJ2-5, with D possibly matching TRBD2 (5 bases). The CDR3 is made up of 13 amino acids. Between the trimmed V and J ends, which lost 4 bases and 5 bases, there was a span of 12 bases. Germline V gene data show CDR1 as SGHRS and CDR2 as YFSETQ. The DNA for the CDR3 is TGCGCCAGCAGCCGGACTTCTACGGAGACCCAGTACTTC. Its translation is CASSRTSTETQYF.

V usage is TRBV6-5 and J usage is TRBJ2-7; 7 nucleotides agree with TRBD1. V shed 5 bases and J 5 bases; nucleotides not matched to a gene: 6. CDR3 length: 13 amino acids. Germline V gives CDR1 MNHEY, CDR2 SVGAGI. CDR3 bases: TGTGCCAGCAGTAAAGGGACAGCCAACGAGCAGTACTTC. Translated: CASSKGTANEQYF.

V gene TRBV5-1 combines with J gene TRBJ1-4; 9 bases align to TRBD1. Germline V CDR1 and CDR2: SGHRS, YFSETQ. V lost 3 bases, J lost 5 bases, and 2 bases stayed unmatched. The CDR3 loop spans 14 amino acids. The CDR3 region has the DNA TGCGCCAGCAGCTCGGGACAGGGAAATGAAAAACTGTTTTTT. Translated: CASSSGQGNEKLFF.

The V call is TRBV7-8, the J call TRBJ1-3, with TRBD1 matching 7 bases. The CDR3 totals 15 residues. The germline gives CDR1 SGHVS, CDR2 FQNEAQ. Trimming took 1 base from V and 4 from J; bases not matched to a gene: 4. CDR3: CASSLGQGPGNTIYF. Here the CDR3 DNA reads TGTGCCAGCAGCTTAGGACAGGGTCCCGGAAACACCATATATTTT.

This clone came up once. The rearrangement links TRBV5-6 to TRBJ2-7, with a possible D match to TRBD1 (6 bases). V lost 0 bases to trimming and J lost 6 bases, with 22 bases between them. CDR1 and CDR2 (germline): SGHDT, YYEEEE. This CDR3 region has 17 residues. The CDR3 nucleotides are TGTGCCAGCAGCTTGGGGGGCCTCCGGGACACCTCTAGCGAGCAGTACTTC. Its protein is CASSLGGLRDTSSEQYF.

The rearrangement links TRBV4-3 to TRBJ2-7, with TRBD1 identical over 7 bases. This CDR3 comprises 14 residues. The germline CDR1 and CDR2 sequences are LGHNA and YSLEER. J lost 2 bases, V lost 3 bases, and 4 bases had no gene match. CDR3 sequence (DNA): TGCGCCAGCAGCCAGAACAGGGGAACCTACGAGCAGTACTTC. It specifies CASSQNRGTYEQYF.

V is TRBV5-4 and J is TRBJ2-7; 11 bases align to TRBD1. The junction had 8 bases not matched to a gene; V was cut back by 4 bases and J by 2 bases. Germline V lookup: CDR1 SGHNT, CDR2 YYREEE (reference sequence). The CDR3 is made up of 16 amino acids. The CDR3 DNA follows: TGTGCCAGCAGCCCGGGAGGGGGACAGGGGGCCTACGAGCAGTACTTC. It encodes CASSPGGGQGAYEQYF.

The CDR3 is CASSGGKSTDTIYF. DNA for the CDR3: TGCGCCAGCAGCGGAGGGAAATCTACGGACACCATATATTTT. The rearrangement uses TRBV5-1 and TRBJ1-3; D ambiguous. Trimming stripped 4 bases from V and 8 bases from J, with 16 bases between. The length of the CDR3 is 14 residues. Germline V lookup: CDR1 SGHRS, CDR2 YFSETQ.

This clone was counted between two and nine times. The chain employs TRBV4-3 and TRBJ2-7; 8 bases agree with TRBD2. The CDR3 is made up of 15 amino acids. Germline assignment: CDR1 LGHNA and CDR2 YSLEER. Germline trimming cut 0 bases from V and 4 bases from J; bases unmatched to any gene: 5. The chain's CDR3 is CASSQDPGGVYEQYF. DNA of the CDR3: TGCGCCAGCAGCCAAGATCCGGGGGGGGTATACGAGCAGTACTTC.

The CDR3 here is CASSSTGTISTGELFF. For the CDR3, the DNA is TGTGCCAGCAGTTCTACCGGGACAATAAGCACCGGGGAGCTGTTTTTT. The chain has TRBV28 and TRBJ2-2; a possible D gene is TRBD1 (6 bases). V was shortened by 4 bases and J by 4 bases, with 16 bases between the two germline ends. Germline V gene data show CDR1 as MDHEN and CDR2 as SYDVKM. This CDR3 is built from 16 residues. Complete variable domain (other parts from reference TRBV28 and TRBJ2-2): DVKVTQSSRYLVKRTGEKVFLECVQDMDHENMFWYRQDPGLGLRLIYFSYDVKMKEKGDIPEGYSVSREKKERFSLILESASTNQTSMYLCASSSTGTISTGELFFGEGSRLTVL.

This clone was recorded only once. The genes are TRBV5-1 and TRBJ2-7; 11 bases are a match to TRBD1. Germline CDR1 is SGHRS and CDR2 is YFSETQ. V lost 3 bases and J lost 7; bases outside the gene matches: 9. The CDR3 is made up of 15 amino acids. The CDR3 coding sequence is TGCGCCAGCAGCTGGGGGACAGGGGGTCTAGGGGAGCAGTACTTC. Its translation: CASSWGTGGLGEQYF.

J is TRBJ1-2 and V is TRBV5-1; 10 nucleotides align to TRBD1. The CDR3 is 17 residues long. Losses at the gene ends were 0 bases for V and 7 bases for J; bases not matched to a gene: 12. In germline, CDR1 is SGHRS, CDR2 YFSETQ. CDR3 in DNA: TGCGCCAGCAGCTTGGACGGTTTAAGGACAGGGGGTCGTGGCTACACCTTC. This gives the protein CASSLDGLRTGGRGYTF.

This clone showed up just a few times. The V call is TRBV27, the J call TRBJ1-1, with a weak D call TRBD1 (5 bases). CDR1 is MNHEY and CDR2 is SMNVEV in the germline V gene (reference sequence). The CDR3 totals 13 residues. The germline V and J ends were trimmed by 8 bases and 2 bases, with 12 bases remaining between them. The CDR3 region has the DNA TGTGCCAGCGCACGGGGGATTAACACTGAAGCTTTCTTT. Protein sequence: CASARGINTEAFF.

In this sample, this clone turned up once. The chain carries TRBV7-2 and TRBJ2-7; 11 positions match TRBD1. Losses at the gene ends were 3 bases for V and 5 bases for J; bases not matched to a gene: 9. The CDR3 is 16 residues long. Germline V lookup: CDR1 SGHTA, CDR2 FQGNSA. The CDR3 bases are TGTGCCAGCAGCTTGGACAGGGGGCGGCTTTTCGACGAGCAGTACTTC. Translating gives CASSLDRGRLFDEQYF.

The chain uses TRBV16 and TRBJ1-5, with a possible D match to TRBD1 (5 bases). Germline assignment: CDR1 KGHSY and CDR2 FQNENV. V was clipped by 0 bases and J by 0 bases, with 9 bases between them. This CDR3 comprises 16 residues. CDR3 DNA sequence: TGTGCCAGCAGCCAATCGGTCGGGGGTAGCAATCAGCCCCAGCATTTT. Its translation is CASSQSVGGSNQPQHF.

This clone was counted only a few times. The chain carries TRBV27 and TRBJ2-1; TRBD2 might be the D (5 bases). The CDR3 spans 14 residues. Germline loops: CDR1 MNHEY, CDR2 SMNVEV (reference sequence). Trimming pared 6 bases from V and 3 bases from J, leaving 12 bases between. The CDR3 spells CASRDGLLYNEQFF. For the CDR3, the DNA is TGTGCCAGCAGGGACGGACTTCTCTACAATGAGCAGTTCTTC.

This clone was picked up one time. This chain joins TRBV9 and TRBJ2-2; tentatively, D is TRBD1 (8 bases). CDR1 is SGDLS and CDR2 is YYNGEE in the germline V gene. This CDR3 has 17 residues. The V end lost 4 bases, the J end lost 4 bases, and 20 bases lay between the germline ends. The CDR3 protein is CASSRIQGGFGTGELFF. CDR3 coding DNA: TGTGCCAGCAGCCGAATACAGGGGGGGTTTGGCACCGGGGAGCTGTTTTTT. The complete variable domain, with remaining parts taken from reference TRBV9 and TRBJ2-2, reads DSGVTQTPKHLITATGQRVTLRCSPRSGDLSVYWYQQSLDQGLQFLIQYYNGEERAKGNILERFSAQQFPDLHSELNLSSLELGDSALYFCASSRIQGGFGTGELFFGEGSRLTVL.

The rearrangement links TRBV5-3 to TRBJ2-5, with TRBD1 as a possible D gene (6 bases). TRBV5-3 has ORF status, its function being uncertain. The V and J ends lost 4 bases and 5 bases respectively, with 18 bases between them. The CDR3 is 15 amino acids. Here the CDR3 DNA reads TGTGCCAGAAGCATAGATACAGGGCCCGAGGAGACCCAGTACTTC. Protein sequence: CARSIDTGPEETQYF.

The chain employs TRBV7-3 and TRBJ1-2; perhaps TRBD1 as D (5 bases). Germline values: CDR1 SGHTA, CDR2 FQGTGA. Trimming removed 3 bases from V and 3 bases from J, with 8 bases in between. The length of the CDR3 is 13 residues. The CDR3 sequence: CASSFSGDYGYTF. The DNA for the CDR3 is TGTGCCAGCAGCTTCTCGGGGGACTATGGCTACACCTTC.

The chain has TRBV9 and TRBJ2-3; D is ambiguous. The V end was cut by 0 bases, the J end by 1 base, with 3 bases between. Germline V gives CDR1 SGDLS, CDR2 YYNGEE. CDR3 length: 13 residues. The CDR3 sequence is CASSVGGTDTQYF. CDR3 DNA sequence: TGTGCCAGCAGCGTAGGCGGCACAGATACGCAGTATTTT.

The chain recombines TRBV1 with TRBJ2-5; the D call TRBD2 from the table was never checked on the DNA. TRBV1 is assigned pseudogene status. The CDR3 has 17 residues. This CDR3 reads CTSSPMRLAGVQETQYF. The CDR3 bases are TGCACCAGCAGCCCGATGAGACTAGCGGGGGTGCAAGAGACCCAGTACTTC.

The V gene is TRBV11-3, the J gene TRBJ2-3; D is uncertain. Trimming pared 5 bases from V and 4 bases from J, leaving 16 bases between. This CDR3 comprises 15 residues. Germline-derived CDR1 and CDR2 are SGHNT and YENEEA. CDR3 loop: CASSDRGSRSDTQYF. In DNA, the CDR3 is TGTGCCAGCAGCGATCGCGGCAGCCGTTCAGATACGCAGTATTTT.